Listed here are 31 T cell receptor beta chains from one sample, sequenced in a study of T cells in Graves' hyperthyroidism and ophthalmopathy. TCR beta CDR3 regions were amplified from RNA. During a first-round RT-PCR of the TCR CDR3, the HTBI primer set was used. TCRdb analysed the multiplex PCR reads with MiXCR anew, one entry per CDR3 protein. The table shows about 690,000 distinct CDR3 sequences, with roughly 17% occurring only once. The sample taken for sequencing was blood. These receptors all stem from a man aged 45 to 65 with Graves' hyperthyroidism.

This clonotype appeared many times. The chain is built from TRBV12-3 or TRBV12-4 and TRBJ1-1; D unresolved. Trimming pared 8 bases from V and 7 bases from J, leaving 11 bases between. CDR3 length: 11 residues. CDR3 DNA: TGTGCCAGCTCCCGCCGCAGTGAAGCTTTCTTT. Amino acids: CASSRRSEAFF.

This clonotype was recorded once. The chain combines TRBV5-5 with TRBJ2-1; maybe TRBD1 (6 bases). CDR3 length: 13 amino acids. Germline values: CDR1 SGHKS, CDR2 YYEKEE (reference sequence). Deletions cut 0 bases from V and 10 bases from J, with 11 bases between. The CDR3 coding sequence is TGTGCCAGCAGCTTGGACAGGGTAGAGGAGCAGTTCTTC. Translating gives CASSLDRVEEQFF. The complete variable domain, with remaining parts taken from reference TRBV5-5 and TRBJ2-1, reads DAGVTQSPTHLIKTRGQQVTLRCSPISGHKSVSWYQQVLGQGPQFIFQYYEKEERGRGNFPDRFSARQFPNYSSELNVNALLLGDSALYLCASSLDRVEEQFFGPGTRLTVL.

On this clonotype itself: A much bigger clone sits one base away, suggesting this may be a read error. Here the CDR3 DNA reads TGTGCCAGCGGCAACCAACAGAGGACTGAAGCTTTCTTT. Its protein is CASGNQQRTEAFF. The V and J genes are TRBV2 and TRBJ1-1; D not resolved. CDR3 length: 13 amino acids. V shed 8 bases and J shed 5 bases, with 15 bases lying between them. Per the germline V gene, CDR1 is SNHLY and CDR2 is FYNNEI. The whole variable domain, remainder taken from reference TRBV2 and TRBJ1-1, is EPEVTQTPSHQVTQMGQEVILRCVPISNHLYFYWYRQILGQKVEFLVSFYNNEISEKSEIFDDQFSVERPDGSNFTLKIRSTKLEDSAMYFCASGNQQRTEAFFGQGTRLTVV.

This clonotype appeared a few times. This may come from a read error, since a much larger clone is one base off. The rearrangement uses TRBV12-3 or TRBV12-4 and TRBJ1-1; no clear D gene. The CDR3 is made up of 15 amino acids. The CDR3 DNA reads TGTGCCAGCTCGCGCCGTACCAGATCGAACACTGAAGCTCTCTTT. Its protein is CASSRRTRSNTEALF.

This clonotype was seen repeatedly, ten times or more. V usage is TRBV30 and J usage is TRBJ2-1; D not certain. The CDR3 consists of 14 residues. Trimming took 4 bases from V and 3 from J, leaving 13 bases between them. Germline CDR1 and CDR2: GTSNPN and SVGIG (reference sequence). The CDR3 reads CAWKGAPSYNEQFF. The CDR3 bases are TGTGCCTGGAAAGGAGCGCCAAGCTACAATGAGCAGTTCTTC. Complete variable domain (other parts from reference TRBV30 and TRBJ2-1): SQTIHQWPATLVQPVGSPLSLECTVEGTSNPNLYWYRQAAGRGLQLLFYSVGIGQISSEVPQNLSASRPQDRQFILSSKKLLLSDSGFYLCAWKGAPSYNEQFFGPGTRLTVL.

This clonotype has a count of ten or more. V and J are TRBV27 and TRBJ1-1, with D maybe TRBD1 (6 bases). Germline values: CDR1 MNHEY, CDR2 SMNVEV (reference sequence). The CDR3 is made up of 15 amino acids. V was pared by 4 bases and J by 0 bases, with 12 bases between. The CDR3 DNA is TGTGCCAGCAGTTCCCACAGGGATCTGAACACTGAAGCTTTCTTT. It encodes CASSSHRDLNTEAFF.

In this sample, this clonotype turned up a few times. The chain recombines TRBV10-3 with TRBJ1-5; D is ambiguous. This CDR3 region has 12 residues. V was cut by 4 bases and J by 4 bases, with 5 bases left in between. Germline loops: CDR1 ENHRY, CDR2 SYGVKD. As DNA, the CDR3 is TGTGCCATCAGTGCGGCTAATCAGCCCCAGCATTTT. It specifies CAISAANQPQHF.

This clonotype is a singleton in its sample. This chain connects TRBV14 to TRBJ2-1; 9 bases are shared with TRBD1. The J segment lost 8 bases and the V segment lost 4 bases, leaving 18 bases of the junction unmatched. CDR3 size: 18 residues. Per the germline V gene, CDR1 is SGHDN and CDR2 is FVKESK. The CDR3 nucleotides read TGTGCCAGCAGCCCTCTAAGCCCCGAACAGGGGGCTAGGGATGAGCAGTTCTTC. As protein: CASSPLSPEQGARDEQFF.

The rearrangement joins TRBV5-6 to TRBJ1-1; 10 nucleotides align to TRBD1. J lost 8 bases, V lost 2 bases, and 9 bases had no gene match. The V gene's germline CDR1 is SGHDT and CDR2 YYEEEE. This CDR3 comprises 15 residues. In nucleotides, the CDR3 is TGTGCCAGCAGCTTTTGGGACAGGGGCCACCTAGAAGCTTTCTTT. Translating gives CASSFWDRGHLEAFF.

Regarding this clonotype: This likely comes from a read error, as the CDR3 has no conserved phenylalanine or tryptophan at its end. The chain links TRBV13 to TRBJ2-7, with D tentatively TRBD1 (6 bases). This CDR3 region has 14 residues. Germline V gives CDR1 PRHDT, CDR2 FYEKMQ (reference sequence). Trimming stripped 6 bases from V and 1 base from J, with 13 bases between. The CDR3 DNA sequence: TGTGCCAGCAGGCGACAGGCGCTTTCCTACGAGCAGTACCTC. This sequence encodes CASRRQALSYEQYL.

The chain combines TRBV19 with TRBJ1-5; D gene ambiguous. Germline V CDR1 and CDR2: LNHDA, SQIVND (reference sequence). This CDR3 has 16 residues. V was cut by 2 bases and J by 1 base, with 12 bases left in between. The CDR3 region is CASSIWAGRSNQPQHF. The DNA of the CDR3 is TGTGCCAGTAGTATATGGGCAGGAAGAAGCAATCAGCCCCAGCATTTT.

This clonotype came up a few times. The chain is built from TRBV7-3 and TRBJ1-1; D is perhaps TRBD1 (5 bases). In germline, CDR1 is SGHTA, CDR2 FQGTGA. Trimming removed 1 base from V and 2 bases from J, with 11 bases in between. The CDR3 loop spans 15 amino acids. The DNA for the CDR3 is TGTGCCAGCAGCTTAATGGCGGGGGAAAACACTGAAGCTTTCTTT. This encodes CASSLMAGENTEAFF.

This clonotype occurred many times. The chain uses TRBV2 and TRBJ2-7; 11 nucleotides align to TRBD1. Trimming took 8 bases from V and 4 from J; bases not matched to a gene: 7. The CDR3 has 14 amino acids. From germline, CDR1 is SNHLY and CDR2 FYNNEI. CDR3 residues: CASDTGTGGYEQYF. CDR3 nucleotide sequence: TGTGCCAGCGATACCGGGACAGGGGGATACGAGCAGTACTTC.

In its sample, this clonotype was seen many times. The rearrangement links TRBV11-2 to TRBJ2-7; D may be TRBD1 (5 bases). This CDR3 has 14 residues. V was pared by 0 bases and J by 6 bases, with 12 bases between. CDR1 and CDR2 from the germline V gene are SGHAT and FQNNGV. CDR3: CASSLDKGALEQYF. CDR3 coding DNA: TGTGCCAGCAGCTTAGATAAAGGGGCCCTCGAGCAGTACTTC.

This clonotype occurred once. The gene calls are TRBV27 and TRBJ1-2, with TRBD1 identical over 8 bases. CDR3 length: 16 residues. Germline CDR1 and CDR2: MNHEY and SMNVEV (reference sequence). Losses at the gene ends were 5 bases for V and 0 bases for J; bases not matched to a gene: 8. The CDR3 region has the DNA TGTGCCAGCAGTCCCCGGACAGGGACCACTAACTATGGCTACACCTTC. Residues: CASSPRTGTTNYGYTF.

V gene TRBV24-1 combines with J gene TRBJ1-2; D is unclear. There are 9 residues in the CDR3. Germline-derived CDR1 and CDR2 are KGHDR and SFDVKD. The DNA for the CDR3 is TGTGACCCCGGGAATGGCTACACCTTC. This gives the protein CDPGNGYTF.

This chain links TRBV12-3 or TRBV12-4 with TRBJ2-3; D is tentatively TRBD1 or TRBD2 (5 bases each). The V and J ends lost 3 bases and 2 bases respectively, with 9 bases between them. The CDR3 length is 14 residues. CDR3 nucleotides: TGTGCCAGCAGTTTTGGTGGGACCACAGATACGCAGTATTTT. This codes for CASSFGGTTDTQYF.

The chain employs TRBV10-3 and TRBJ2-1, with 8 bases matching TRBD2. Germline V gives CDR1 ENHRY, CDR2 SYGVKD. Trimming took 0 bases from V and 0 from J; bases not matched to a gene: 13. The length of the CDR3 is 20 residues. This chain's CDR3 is CAISESLGRREGSSYNEQFF. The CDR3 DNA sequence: TGTGCCATCAGTGAGTCATTAGGGAGACGGGAGGGAAGCTCCTACAATGAGCAGTTCTTC.

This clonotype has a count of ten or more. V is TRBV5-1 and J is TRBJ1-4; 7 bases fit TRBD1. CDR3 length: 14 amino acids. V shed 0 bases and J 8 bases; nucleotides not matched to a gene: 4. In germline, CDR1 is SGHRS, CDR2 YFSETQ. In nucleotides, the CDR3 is TGCGCCAGCAGCTTGGGACAGGGCTTCGAAAAACTGTTTTTT. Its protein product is CASSLGQGFEKLFF.

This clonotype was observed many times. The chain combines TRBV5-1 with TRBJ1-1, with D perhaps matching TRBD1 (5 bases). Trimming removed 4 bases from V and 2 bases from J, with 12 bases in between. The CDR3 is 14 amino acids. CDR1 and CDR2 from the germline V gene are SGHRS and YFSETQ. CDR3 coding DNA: TGCGCCAGCAGCGAGGACAACTCTAACACTGAAGCTTTCTTT. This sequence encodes CASSEDNSNTEAFF.

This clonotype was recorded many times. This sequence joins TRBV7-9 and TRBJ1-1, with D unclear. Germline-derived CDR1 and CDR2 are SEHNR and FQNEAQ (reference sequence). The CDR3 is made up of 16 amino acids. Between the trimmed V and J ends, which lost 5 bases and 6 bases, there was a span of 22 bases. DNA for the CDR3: TGTGCCAGCAGCCCGACGATGTATAATCCGTCCTCTGAAGCTTTCTTT. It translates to CASSPTMYNPSSEAFF.

In DNA, the CDR3 is TGCGCCAGCAAAGGCGGGAGTAATCCCTACGCCCCCATGTACGAGCAGTACTTC. Translation: CASKGGSNPYAPMYEQYF. The rearrangement links TRBV5-1 to TRBJ2-7; 7 bases fit TRBD2. The CDR3 sequence is 18 residues long. J was trimmed by 4 bases and V by 6 bases; bases with no gene match: 22. Germline V lookup: CDR1 SGHRS, CDR2 YFSETQ.

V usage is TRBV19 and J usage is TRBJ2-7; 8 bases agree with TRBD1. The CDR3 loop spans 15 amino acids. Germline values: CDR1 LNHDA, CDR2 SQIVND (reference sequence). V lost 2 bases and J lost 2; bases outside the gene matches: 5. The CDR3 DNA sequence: TGTGCCAGTAGTATAATCGGGACAGGTACCTACGAGCAGTACTTC. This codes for CASSIIGTGTYEQYF.

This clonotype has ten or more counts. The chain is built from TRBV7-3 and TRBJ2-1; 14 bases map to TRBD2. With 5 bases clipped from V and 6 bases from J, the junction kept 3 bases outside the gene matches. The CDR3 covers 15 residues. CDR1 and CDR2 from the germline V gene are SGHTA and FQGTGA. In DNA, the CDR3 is TGTGCCAGCAGCCGCGGGACTAGCGGGAGCAATGAGCAGTTCTTC. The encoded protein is CASSRGTSGSNEQFF.

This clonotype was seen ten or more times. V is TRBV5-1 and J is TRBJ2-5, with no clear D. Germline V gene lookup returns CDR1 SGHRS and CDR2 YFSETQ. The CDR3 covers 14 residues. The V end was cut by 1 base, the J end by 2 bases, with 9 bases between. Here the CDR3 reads CASSLWGRQETQYF. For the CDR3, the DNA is TGCGCCAGCAGCTTGTGGGGTAGACAAGAGACCCAGTACTTC.

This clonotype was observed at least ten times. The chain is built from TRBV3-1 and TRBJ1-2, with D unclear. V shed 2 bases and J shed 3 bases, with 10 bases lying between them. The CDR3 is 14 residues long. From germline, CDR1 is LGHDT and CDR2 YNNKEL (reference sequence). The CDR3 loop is CASSQYKDHYGYTF. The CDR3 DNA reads TGTGCCAGCAGCCAATACAAGGATCACTATGGCTACACCTTC.

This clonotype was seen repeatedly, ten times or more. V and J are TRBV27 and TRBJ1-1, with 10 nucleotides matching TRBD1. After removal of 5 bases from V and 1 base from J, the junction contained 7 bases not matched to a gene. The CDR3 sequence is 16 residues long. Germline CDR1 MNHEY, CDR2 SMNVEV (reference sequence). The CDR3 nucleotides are TGTGCCAGCAGTCCCCTAGGGACAGGGGAGAACACTGAAGCTTTCTTT. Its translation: CASSPLGTGENTEAFF.

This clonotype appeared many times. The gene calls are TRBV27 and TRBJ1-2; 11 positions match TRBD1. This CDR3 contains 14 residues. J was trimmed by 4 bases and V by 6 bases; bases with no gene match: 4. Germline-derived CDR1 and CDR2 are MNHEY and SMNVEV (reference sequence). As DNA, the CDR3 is TGTGCCAGCAGAAGAGGACAGGGGGCCTATGGCTACACCTTC. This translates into CASRRGQGAYGYTF.

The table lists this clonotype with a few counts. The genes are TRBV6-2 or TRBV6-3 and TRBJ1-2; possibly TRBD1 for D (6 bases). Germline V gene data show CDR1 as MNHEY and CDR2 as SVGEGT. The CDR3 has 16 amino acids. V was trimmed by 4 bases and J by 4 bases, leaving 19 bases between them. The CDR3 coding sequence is TGTGCCAGCAGTTCTGATGGACAGACGGGTGGCTATGGCTACACCTTC. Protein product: CASSSDGQTGGYGYTF.

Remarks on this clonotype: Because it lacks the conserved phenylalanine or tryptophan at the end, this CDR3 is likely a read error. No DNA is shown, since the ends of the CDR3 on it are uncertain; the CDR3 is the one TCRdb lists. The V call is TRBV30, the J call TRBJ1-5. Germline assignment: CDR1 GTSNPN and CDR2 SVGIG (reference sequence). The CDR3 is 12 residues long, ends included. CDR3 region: CAWRTSNQPRHV.

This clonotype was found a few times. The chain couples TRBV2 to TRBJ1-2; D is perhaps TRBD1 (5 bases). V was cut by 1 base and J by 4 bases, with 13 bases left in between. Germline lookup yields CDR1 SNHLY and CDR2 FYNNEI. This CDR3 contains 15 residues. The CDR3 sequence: CASSEGWGVGYGYTF. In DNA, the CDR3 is TGTGCCAGCAGTGAAGGATGGGGGGTAGGCTATGGCTACACCTTC.